This T cell receptor beta chain was sequenced for a study of blood T cell repertoires in COVID-19. Study in general: Donors in the United States, Italy and Spain gave samples during acute or convalescent COVID-19. T cells, B-cell-depleted T cells, or PBMCs provided the cDNA or gDNA that served as material.

As handled by the study authors: Quantification of nucleated cells was approximated via reference gene primer amplification. TCRdb's table, derived via immunoSEQ multiplex PCR, lists solely in-frame clones and lacks some. V, J and clone size reflect that table, while D and trimming were determined from the DNA. The data contain some 200,000 clones, 88% of them singletons. The CDR3 covers 15 residues. Trimming took 4 bases from V and 4 from J; bases not matched to a gene: 7. The germline CDR1 and CDR2 sequences are GTSNPN and SVGIG (reference sequence). The sample was peripheral blood. The TCR originated in a man between 18 and 29 years old with active or convalescent COVID-19. The chain uses TRBV30 and TRBJ2-7; TRBD2 aligns across 13 bases. CDR3 loop: CAWTSGLAGEYEQYF. The DNA of the CDR3 is TGTGCCTGGACTTCCGGACTAGCGGGAGAGTACGAGCAGTACTTC.